The rows below give T cell receptor beta chains drawn from one sample of a study of blood T cells in healthy people across ages. Each CDR3 protein is one row after TCRdb ran MiXCR on the 5' RACE reads. The repertoire holds approximately 690,000 distinct CDR3 sequences, with over 40% as singletons. The sequenced sample was blood. These receptors were obtained from an elderly man in good health. Both conserved end residues are part of each CDR3. The D gene is left open where the match is weak. Clone sizes are given selectively: once, few, many, or a class where the clone is expanded.

d_gene: TRBD1; abundance: NA; j_gene: TRBJ1-4; v_gene: TRBV2; CDR3nt: TGTGCCAGCAGTCTCCGGGACAGGGGAGAAAAACTGTTTTTT; CDR3aa: CASSLRDRGEKLFF
d_gene: NA; abundance: NA; j_gene: TRBJ1-2; v_gene: TRBV20-1; CDR3nt: TGCAGTGCTAGACAGTTCCAAAACTATGGCTACACCTTC; CDR3aa: CSARQFQNYGYTF
d_gene: TRBD1; abundance: many; j_gene: TRBJ2-3; v_gene: TRBV29-1; CDR3nt: TGCAGCGTTGAAAAGGGGGCGTCAGATACGCAGTATTTT; CDR3aa: CSVEKGASDTQYF
d_gene: NA; abundance: NA; j_gene: TRBJ2-5; v_gene: TRBV9; CDR3nt: TGTGCCAGCAGCGTAGAGGCGGATTGGTACCAAGAGACCCAGTACTTC; CDR3aa: CASSVEADWYQETQYF
d_gene: NA; abundance: NA; j_gene: TRBJ2-1; v_gene: TRBV24-1; CDR3nt: TGTGCCACCAGCCCCGGGGGTACAAACAATGAGCAGTTCTTC; CDR3aa: CATSPGGTNNEQFF
d_gene: NA; abundance: few; j_gene: TRBJ1-5; v_gene: TRBV20-1; CDR3nt: TGCAGTGCTAGGGAGGACAGCCGGTCAGCCCAGCATTTT; CDR3aa: CSAREDSRSAQHF
d_gene: TRBD2; abundance: many; j_gene: TRBJ2-7; v_gene: TRBV7-2; CDR3nt: TGTGCCAGCAGCCGAGGACTAGCGGGAGGTGGCGAGCAGTACTTC; CDR3aa: CASSRGLAGGGEQYF
d_gene: NA; abundance: NA; j_gene: TRBJ1-2; v_gene: TRBV28; CDR3nt: TGTGCCAGCAGTTCCCGGACCTATGGCTACACCTTC; CDR3aa: CASSSRTYGYTF
d_gene: NA; abundance: NA; j_gene: TRBJ2-7; v_gene: TRBV20-1; CDR3nt: TGCAGTGCTAGAGATTTCCGGTCCCCTACCTACGAGCAGTACTTC; CDR3aa: CSARDFRSPTYEQYF
d_gene: NA; abundance: few; j_gene: TRBJ2-5; v_gene: TRBV7-9; CDR3nt: TGTGCCAGCAGCTTGGGGGTTGTGGCACAAGAGACCCAGTACTTC; CDR3aa: CASSLGVVAQETQYF
d_gene: NA; abundance: NA; j_gene: TRBJ2-2; v_gene: TRBV7-8; CDR3nt: TGTGCCAGCAGCTTTAGCCTTGACCAGAACACCGGGGAGCTGTTTTTT; CDR3aa: CASSFSLDQNTGELFF
d_gene: TRBD1; abundance: NA; j_gene: TRBJ2-3; v_gene: TRBV4-3; CDR3nt: TGCGCCAGCAGCCAAGACTACAGGGGGCTGGAAGATACGCAGTATTTT; CDR3aa: CASSQDYRGLEDTQYF
d_gene: NA; abundance: NA; j_gene: TRBJ2-7; v_gene: TRBV18; CDR3nt: TGTGCCAGCTCACCTCGGGACGGCGCGGGCTACGAGCAGTACTTC; CDR3aa: CASSPRDGAGYEQYF
d_gene: TRBD2; abundance: NA; j_gene: TRBJ2-3; v_gene: TRBV6-1; CDR3nt: TGTGCCAGCAGTAATCCAACAGGGACTAGCGGGAGAAGGGATGCGCAGTATTTT; CDR3aa: CASSNPTGTSGRRDAQYF
d_gene: TRBD1; abundance: NA; j_gene: TRBJ1-2; v_gene: TRBV20-1; CDR3nt: TGCAGTGCTAGAGTCAGGGGGAAAGCTAACTATGGCTACACCTTC; CDR3aa: CSARVRGKANYGYTF
d_gene: NA; abundance: NA; j_gene: TRBJ2-3; v_gene: TRBV20-1; CDR3nt: TGCAGTGCTATATCGAGCCCCAGCGGCACAGATACGCAGTATTTT; CDR3aa: CSAISSPSGTDTQYF
d_gene: NA; abundance: many; j_gene: TRBJ2-7; v_gene: TRBV20-1; CDR3nt: TGCAGTGCTAAGGAACTAGGATGGAGCGAGCAGTACTTC; CDR3aa: CSAKELGWSEQYF
d_gene: TRBD1; abundance: NA; j_gene: TRBJ2-1; v_gene: TRBV30; CDR3nt: TGTGCCTGGAGTCCCGGGACAGGGTACAATGAGCAGTTCTTC; CDR3aa: CAWSPGTGYNEQFF
d_gene: TRBD2; abundance: NA; j_gene: TRBJ2-1; v_gene: TRBV7-9; CDR3nt: TGTGCCAGCAGCTTAGTTGCGGGGGGGCCAGTCAGCTCCTACAATGGGCAGTTCTTC; CDR3aa: CASSLVAGGPVSSYNGQFF
d_gene: NA; abundance: NA; j_gene: TRBJ1-1; v_gene: TRBV18; CDR3nt: TGTGCCAGCTCACTGGGTCCTGACGTGAACACTGAAGCTTTCTTT; CDR3aa: CASSLGPDVNTEAFF
d_gene: NA; abundance: NA; j_gene: TRBJ2-3; v_gene: TRBV13; CDR3nt: TGTGCCAGCATGGGGGACAGCACAGATACGCAGTATTTT; CDR3aa: CASMGDSTDTQYF
d_gene: NA; abundance: NA; j_gene: TRBJ1-1; v_gene: TRBV9; CDR3nt: TGTGCCAGCAGCGCAGCCCGGAACACTGAAGCTTTCTTT; CDR3aa: CASSAARNTEAFF
d_gene: NA; abundance: NA; j_gene: TRBJ2-3; v_gene: TRBV20-1; CDR3nt: TGCAGTGCGCCGACGGGGTCAGATACGCAGTATTTT; CDR3aa: CSAPTGSDTQYF
d_gene: NA; abundance: many; j_gene: TRBJ2-3; v_gene: TRBV11-2; CDR3nt: TGTGCCAGCAGCTTAGATAGGAAGACAGATACGCAGTATTTT; CDR3aa: CASSLDRKTDTQYF
d_gene: TRBD2; abundance: NA; j_gene: TRBJ2-6; v_gene: TRBV7-8; CDR3nt: TGTGCCAGCGGCCTTGTTAGCGGGGGGGCCAACGTCCTGACTTTC; CDR3aa: CASGLVSGGANVLTF
d_gene: TRBD2; abundance: NA; j_gene: TRBJ2-7; v_gene: TRBV6-1; CDR3nt: TGTGCCAGCAGAAAAGGGGCTAGCGGGGGATCCTACGAGCAGTACTTC; CDR3aa: CASRKGASGGSYEQYF
d_gene: NA; abundance: NA; j_gene: TRBJ2-1; v_gene: TRBV29-1; CDR3nt: TGCAGCCCAACGGTTGACAATGAGCAGTTCTTC; CDR3aa: CSPTVDNEQFF
d_gene: NA; abundance: NA; j_gene: TRBJ2-3; v_gene: TRBV6-2/TRBV6-3; CDR3nt: TGTGCCAGCAGTTACGTCCCGGACTCACCTGTCACAGATACGCAGTATTTT; CDR3aa: CASSYVPDSPVTDTQYF
d_gene: NA; abundance: few; j_gene: TRBJ2-7; v_gene: TRBV2; CDR3nt: TGTGCCAGCTTGAGGTATAACGAGCAGTACTTC; CDR3aa: CASLRYNEQYF
d_gene: NA; abundance: NA; j_gene: TRBJ2-7; v_gene: TRBV9; CDR3nt: TGTGCCAGCAGCGTAGGTCACAGGGAAAGAAACGAGCAGTACTTC; CDR3aa: CASSVGHRERNEQYF
d_gene: NA; abundance: few; j_gene: TRBJ2-2; v_gene: TRBV6-5; CDR3nt: TGTGCCAGCAGTCGGGACGCTTCTAACACCGGGGAGCTGTTTTTT; CDR3aa: CASSRDASNTGELFF
d_gene: TRBD1; abundance: few; j_gene: TRBJ1-6; v_gene: TRBV20-1; CDR3nt: TGCAGTGCTAGAGCCGGACAGGGGAATTCACCCCTCCACTTT; CDR3aa: CSARAGQGNSPLHF
d_gene: NA; abundance: few; j_gene: TRBJ2-1; v_gene: TRBV7-3; CDR3nt: TGTGCCAGCCGCGGTGATACCTACAATGAGCAGTTCTTC; CDR3aa: CASRGDTYNEQFF
d_gene: NA; abundance: NA; j_gene: TRBJ2-7; v_gene: TRBV6-6; CDR3nt: TGTGCCAGCAGTGGTGCAGGGGTGTATTACGAGCAGTACTTC; CDR3aa: CASSGAGVYYEQYF
d_gene: NA; abundance: NA; j_gene: TRBJ2-7; v_gene: TRBV28; CDR3nt: TGTGTCAGCAGTTTCGCGGTCTACGAGCAGTACTTC; CDR3aa: CVSSFAVYEQYF
d_gene: NA; abundance: NA; j_gene: TRBJ2-7; v_gene: TRBV7-2; CDR3nt: TGTGCCAGCAGCTTGACAGGTTCGTTGAGACTTTTCGAGCAGTACTTC; CDR3aa: CASSLTGSLRLFEQYF
d_gene: NA; abundance: few; j_gene: TRBJ1-5; v_gene: TRBV20-1; CDR3nt: TGCAGTGCTAGAGGCTCGCGCACAGACAATCAGCCCCAGCATTTT; CDR3aa: CSARGSRTDNQPQHF
d_gene: NA; abundance: NA; j_gene: TRBJ2-7; v_gene: TRBV3-1; CDR3nt: TGTGCCAGCAGCCACAGAACGGGACCCAGGCACGAGCAGTACTTC; CDR3aa: CASSHRTGPRHEQYF
d_gene: TRBD2; abundance: NA; j_gene: TRBJ2-5; v_gene: TRBV7-6; CDR3nt: TGTGCCAGCAGCCCCGGGAGGCAGACCCAGTACTTC; CDR3aa: CASSPGRQTQYF
d_gene: TRBD2; abundance: once; j_gene: TRBJ2-7; v_gene: TRBV7-2; CDR3nt: TGTGCCAGCAGCGATTCTAGCGGGAGGTACGAGCAGTACTTC; CDR3aa: CASSDSSGRYEQYF
d_gene: TRBD1; abundance: NA; j_gene: TRBJ2-7; v_gene: TRBV5-6; CDR3nt: TGTGCCAGCAGCAACCGGGACAGGGGCTACGAGCAGTACTTC; CDR3aa: CASSNRDRGYEQYF
d_gene: TRBD1; abundance: NA; j_gene: TRBJ1-2; v_gene: TRBV7-9; CDR3nt: TGTGCCAGCAGCCCCCGGACAGGGTCAGACTATGGCTACACCTTC; CDR3aa: CASSPRTGSDYGYTF
d_gene: NA; abundance: NA; j_gene: TRBJ2-5; v_gene: TRBV6-1; CDR3nt: TGTGCCAGCAGTGAAACGACGGGGCAAGAGACCCAGTACTTC; CDR3aa: CASSETTGQETQYF
d_gene: NA; abundance: NA; j_gene: TRBJ2-3; v_gene: TRBV7-2; CDR3nt: TGTGCCAGCAGCTTAAGGGCTCACCGATCCAGGGCAGATACGCAGTATTTT; CDR3aa: CASSLRAHRSRADTQYF
d_gene: NA; abundance: NA; j_gene: TRBJ2-2; v_gene: TRBV4-1; CDR3nt: TGCGCCAGCAGCCAAGGATCAGTAGGCGCCGGGGAGCTGTTTTTT; CDR3aa: CASSQGSVGAGELFF
d_gene: NA; abundance: NA; j_gene: TRBJ2-7; v_gene: TRBV7-2; CDR3nt: TGTGCCAGCAGCTTAGCGAAGGACCTTACCTACGAGCAGTACTTC; CDR3aa: CASSLAKDLTYEQYF
d_gene: TRBD1; abundance: NA; j_gene: TRBJ2-6; v_gene: TRBV27; CDR3nt: TGTGCCAGCAGTTTGACAGGGGGCTACCATTTCTCTGGGGCCAACGTCCTGACTTTC; CDR3aa: CASSLTGGYHFSGANVLTF
d_gene: TRBD1; abundance: NA; j_gene: TRBJ2-2; v_gene: TRBV5-1; CDR3nt: TGCGCCAGCGGCTTTCGGACAGGGGAGACCGGGGAGCTGTTTTTT; CDR3aa: CASGFRTGETGELFF
d_gene: NA; abundance: NA; j_gene: TRBJ2-3; v_gene: TRBV7-2; CDR3nt: TGTGCCAGCAGCTCCATCGATACGCAGTATTTT; CDR3aa: CASSSIDTQYF
d_gene: NA; abundance: many; j_gene: TRBJ2-6; v_gene: TRBV7-9; CDR3nt: TGTGCCAGCCTGCAGGGGGAGGCCTGGACTGGGGCCAACGTCCTGACTTTC; CDR3aa: CASLQGEAWTGANVLTF
d_gene: NA; abundance: NA; j_gene: TRBJ1-6; v_gene: TRBV15; CDR3nt: TGTGCCACCAGCAGGGACACGTATGGTTCACCCCTCCACTTT; CDR3aa: CATSRDTYGSPLHF
d_gene: TRBD1; abundance: NA; j_gene: TRBJ1-1; v_gene: TRBV20-1; CDR3nt: TGCAGTGCGGTCGACAGGGGGCGGATGAACACTGAAGCTTTCTTT; CDR3aa: CSAVDRGRMNTEAFF
d_gene: TRBD2; abundance: few; j_gene: TRBJ2-1; v_gene: TRBV2; CDR3nt: TGTGCCAGCAGGGACAGGACTAGCGGGACCAATGAGCAGTTCTTC; CDR3aa: CASRDRTSGTNEQFF
d_gene: TRBD1; abundance: NA; j_gene: TRBJ1-2; v_gene: TRBV7-2; CDR3nt: TGTGCCAGCAGCATGGACAGGGGGCGCTATGGCTACACCTTC; CDR3aa: CASSMDRGRYGYTF